These 7 T cell receptor beta chains originate from one sample sequenced in a study of T cells in Graves' hyperthyroidism and ophthalmopathy. From RNA transcripts, TCR beta CDR3 regions were amplified. Primed by the HTBI set, a first-round RT-PCR was run on the TCR CDR3. TCRdb reanalysed the multiplex PCR reads using MiXCR and keeps one entry per CDR3 protein. Of hundreds of thousands of distinct CDR3 sequences in the sample, roughly an eighth were seen once. Sequencing was performed on blood. The receptor set was obtained from a woman aged 18-29 years with Graves' hyperthyroidism.

There are many counts of this clonotype. The rearrangement links TRBV7-9 to TRBJ1-1, with 7 bases lining up with TRBD1. V was pared by 7 bases and J by 5 bases, with 7 bases of the junction left unmatched. The CDR3 is 13 residues long. The germline CDR1 and CDR2 sequences are SEHNR and FQNEAQ (reference sequence). This CDR3 is CASKRGGETEAFF. The CDR3 DNA reads TGTGCCAGCAAAAGAGGGGGCGAGACTGAAGCTTTCTTT. Filled out from reference TRBV7-9 and TRBJ1-1, the complete variable domain reads DTGVSQNPRHKITKRGQNVTFRCDPISEHNRLYWYRQTLGQGPEFLTYFQNEAQLEKSRLLSDRFSAERPKGSFSTLEIQRTEQGDSAMYLCASKRGGETEAFFGQGTRLTVV.

This clonotype appeared many times. The chain combines TRBV6-1 with TRBJ1-5; D not certain. The CDR3 is 11 amino acids. Trimming took off 6 bases at V and 5 bases at J, with 5 bases between the two ends. The V gene's germline CDR1 is MNHNS and CDR2 SASEGT. CDR3 DNA: TGTGCCAGCAGGGGCTATCAGCCCCAGCATTTT. As protein: CASRGYQPQHF.

The table lists this clonotype with many counts. The chain links TRBV15 to TRBJ2-7, with D possibly being TRBD1 (6 bases). The germline gives CDR1 LNHNV, CDR2 YYDKDF (reference sequence). The CDR3 spans 12 residues. V was pared by 4 bases and J by 9 bases, with 13 bases between. CDR3: CATSIHRASQYF. The CDR3 DNA sequence: TGTGCCACCAGCATTCACAGGGCATCGCAGTACTTC.

Ten or more counts support this clonotype. The CDR3 nucleotides read TGTGCCAGCAGCGGGCAGTTGAACACTGAAGCTTTCTTT. Amino acid sequence: CASSGQLNTEAFF. This chain connects TRBV9 to TRBJ1-1; D gene uncertain. CDR1 SGDLS and CDR2 YYNGEE come from the germline V gene. V lost 3 bases to trimming and J lost 0 bases, with 6 bases between them. The CDR3 contains 13 residues.

The chain combines TRBV5-1 with TRBJ1-2; possible D gene TRBD1, 6 bases. The CDR3 is 14 residues long. Germline values: CDR1 SGHRS, CDR2 YFSETQ. The V gene lost 4 bases and the J gene lost 4 bases, with 14 bases spanning the gap. The CDR3 DNA reads as TGCGCCAGCAGCCCCAGACAGGTGGTCTATGGCTACACCTTC. Translated: CASSPRQVVYGYTF.

At least ten counts were recorded for this clonotype. The V call is TRBV7-2, the J call TRBJ2-7, with TRBD2 as a possible D gene (6 bases). Germline V gene lookup returns CDR1 SGHTA and CDR2 FQGNSA. The CDR3 sequence is 17 residues long. Trimming stripped 1 base from V and 2 bases from J, with 18 bases between. As DNA, the CDR3 is TGTGCCAGCAGCTTAGACTCGGGCGGGACTCCACCCTACGAGCAGTACTTC. It codes for CASSLDSGGTPPYEQYF.

This clonotype was seen a few times. The junction departs from germline at one end; a sequencing error may be responsible. The chain carries TRBV27 and TRBJ2-1; D ambiguous. The CDR3 consists of 14 residues. The germline gives CDR1 MNHEY, CDR2 SMNVEV (reference sequence). CDR3 loop: CASSLERGGDEQLF. The CDR3 nucleotides are TGTGCCAGCAGTTTGGAGAGAGGTGGGGATGAGCAGCTCTTC.